This T cell receptor (beta chain) was sequenced during a study of T cell changes during pregnancy in multiple sclerosis. The assay was immunoSEQ multiplex PCR, and TCRdb's table has in-frame clones only and misses some. Among 35,000 or so clones, approximately 89% were seen once, and the ten largest hold 0.75% to 0.9%. The CDR3 has 15 amino acids. CDR1 and CDR2 from the germline V gene are SGHTA and FQGNSA. Trimming at V came to 7 bases and at J to 0 bases, leaving 4 bases not matched to a gene. Sequencing used CD4+ T cells from peripheral blood mononuclear cells, obtained after pregnancy. The receptor's source is a female donor in good health, enrolled as a control in a pregnancy study. The chain joins TRBV7-2 to TRBJ2-1; 9 positions agree with TRBD1. The DNA for the CDR3 is TGTGCCAGCACCCAGACAGGGGGCTCCTACAATGAGCAGTTCTTC. It translates to CASTQTGGSYNEQFF.